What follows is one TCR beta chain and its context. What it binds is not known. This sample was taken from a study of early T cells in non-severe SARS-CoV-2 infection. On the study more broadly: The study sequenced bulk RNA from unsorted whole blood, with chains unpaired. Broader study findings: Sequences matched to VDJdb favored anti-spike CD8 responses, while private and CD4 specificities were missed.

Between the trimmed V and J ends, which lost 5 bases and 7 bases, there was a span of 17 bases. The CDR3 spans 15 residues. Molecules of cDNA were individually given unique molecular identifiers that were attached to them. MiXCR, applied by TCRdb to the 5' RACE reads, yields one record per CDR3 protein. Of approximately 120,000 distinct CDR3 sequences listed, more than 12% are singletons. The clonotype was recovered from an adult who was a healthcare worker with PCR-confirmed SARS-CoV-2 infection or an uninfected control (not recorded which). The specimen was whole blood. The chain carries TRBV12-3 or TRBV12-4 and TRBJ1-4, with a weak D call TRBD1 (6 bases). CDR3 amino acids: CASSPYRAGGEKLFF. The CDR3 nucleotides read TGTGCCAGCAGTCCTTACAGGGCCGGAGGTGAAAAACTGTTTTTT.